These 7 T cell receptor beta chains originate from one sample sequenced in a study of regulatory T cells in long-lasting Graves disease. TCR beta libraries were built with iRepertoire HTBI primers and Arm-PCR of CDR3 regions. A single record per CDR3 protein comes from TCRdb applying MiXCR to the multiplex PCR reads. Of some 330,000 distinct CDR3 sequences listed, less than 30% are singletons. The time point was: persistent/refractory GD, antithyroid drugs over 5 years with positive TRAb. After RNA was extracted from PBMCs, the TCR library was made from it. The source was peripheral blood mononuclear cells (PBMCs), collected when the disease was refractory, from a patient treated with antithyroid drugs. These receptors all come from a woman between 35 and 50 years old with Graves disease.

This clonotype was observed a handful of times. This chain links TRBV5-5 with TRBJ1-1; possible D gene TRBD1, 6 bases. The V end was cut by 0 bases, the J end by 5 bases, with 14 bases between. CDR1 and CDR2 from the germline V gene are SGHKS and YYEKEE (reference sequence). This CDR3 spans 15 amino acids. CDR3 bases: TGTGCCAGCAGCTTGGGTTTTTCTCAGGGGACTGAAGCTTTCTTT. Amino acids: CASSLGFSQGTEAFF.

With regard to this clonotype: It may be a read error: a sequence one base away is much more abundant. The gene calls are TRBV6-2 or TRBV6-3 and TRBJ1-1; 11 positions agree with TRBD1. CDR1 is MNHEY, CDR2 SVGEGT, per germline. The CDR3 has 14 residues. The trim removed 6 bases at V and 7 bases at J, leaving 7 bases unmatched. CDR3 in amino acids: CASRRTGGRIEAFF. CDR3 coding DNA: TGTGCCAGCAGGAGGACAGGGGGCCGAATTGAAGCTTTCTTT.

This clonotype was picked up a small number of times. CDR3 in DNA: TGTGCCAGCAGCCGAAGACTAGCGGGAGCGGAAGATACGCAGTATTTT. Amino acids: CASSRRLAGAEDTQYF. The chain carries TRBV11-2 and TRBJ2-3; 12 nucleotides match TRBD2. Germline V gene sequence: CDR1 SGHAT, CDR2 FQNNGV. Losses at the gene ends were 5 bases for V and 5 bases for J; bases not matched to a gene: 8. This CDR3 has 16 residues.

This clonotype was detected many times. This chain connects TRBV27 to TRBJ1-1; D is uncertain. Trimming removed 2 bases at V and 0 bases at J, with 7 bases between. The CDR3 covers 14 residues. CDR1 is MNHEY, CDR2 SMNVEV, per germline (reference sequence). The CDR3 bases are TGTGCCAGCAGTTTAACAGTCCTGAACACTGAAGCTTTCTTT. Encoded protein: CASSLTVLNTEAFF.

This clonotype was recorded at least ten times. The chain employs TRBV28 and TRBJ2-5; 9 nucleotides align to TRBD2. The CDR3 runs to 16 residues. Looked up from germline, CDR1 is MDHEN and CDR2 is SYDVKM. The V gene end was trimmed by 2 bases and the J gene end by 6 bases; junction bases not matched to a gene: 10. CDR3 DNA sequence: TGTGCCAGCAGTTTAGAATTAGCGGGAGTATCGAAGACCCAGTACTTC. Amino acids: CASSLELAGVSKTQYF.

This clonotype was seen a handful of times. The J gene is TRBJ1-5, the V gene TRBV28; D is uncertain. The CDR3 length is 14 residues. Trimming took 5 bases from V and 7 from J, leaving 15 bases between them. The germline CDR1 and CDR2 sequences are MDHEN and SYDVKM. CDR3 sequence: CASSQAHKNQPQHF. DNA of the CDR3: TGTGCCAGCAGTCAGGCCCACAAAAACCAGCCCCAGCATTTT.

This clonotype occurred many times. The rearrangement links TRBV28 to TRBJ2-2; 11 positions match TRBD2. CDR1 and CDR2 (germline): MDHEN, SYDVKM. After removal of 7 bases from V and 8 bases from J, the junction contained 6 bases not matched to a gene. The CDR3 contains 14 residues. The CDR3 is CASTTSGSGGELFF. The CDR3 nucleotides are TGTGCCAGCACAACTAGCGGGAGCGGAGGGGAGCTGTTTTTT. The full variable domain, in which reference TRBV28 and TRBJ2-2 provide the parts outside the CDR3, is DVKVTQSSRYLVKRTGEKVFLECVQDMDHENMFWYRQDPGLGLRLIYFSYDVKMKEKGDIPEGYSVSREKKERFSLILESASTNQTSMYLCASTTSGSGGELFFGEGSRLTVL.